This T cell receptor (beta chain) was recorded in a study of post-analysis software for immune sequencing data. Study details: The disease courses spanned relapsing-remitting, secondary progressive and progressive-relapsing forms of multiple sclerosis.

Regarding this clonotype: Its target is unknown.

cDNA libraries for TCR beta contained unique molecular identifiers. Some 500,000 cDNA molecules were obtained from around 0.96 to 9.9 million T cells. TCRdb fed the PCR reads into MiXCR, producing one record per CDR3 protein. Counted here are roughly 650,000 distinct CDR3 sequences, approximately 59% occurring once; the ten biggest clones make up roughly 12%. Study observations and caveats: The study found significantly lower normalized Chao1 diversity in multiple sclerosis patients than in controls. With F measure, samples from one preparation batch clustered together strongly. Compared with controls, patients had more of 4 to 6 TRBV segments, including TRBV5-6, TRBV5-1 and TRBV20-1.

V lost 1 base to trimming and J lost 3 bases; unmatched junction nucleotides: 6. The CDR3 extends over 15 amino acids. The germline CDR1 and CDR2 sequences are DFQATT and SNEGSKA (reference sequence). Material for sequencing was blood. The rearrangement joins TRBV20-1 to TRBJ2-1; 7 bases are shared with TRBD2. The receptor comes from a girl aged 2 to 9 with multiple sclerosis. Written as DNA, the CDR3 is TGCAGTGCTAGAGTCCTGGGGGGGGGCTACAATGAGCAGTTCTTC. Encoded protein: CSARVLGGGYNEQFF.